This paragraph reports one T cell receptor (beta chain). This CDR3 has 15 amino acids. Germline CDR1 reads SGHRS; CDR2 reads YFSETQ. V lost 0 bases, J lost 7 bases, and 14 bases lay in between. This entry belongs to a study of blood T cell repertoires in COVID-19. Overall study context: Sample material is recorded as cDNA or gDNA derived from T cells, B-cell-depleted T cells, or PBMCs.

Residents of about two dozen US areas, aged roughly 18 to 95 years, made up the participants. Here immunoSEQ multiplex PCR was the method, and the copy in TCRdb shows in-frame clones only, minus some. The repertoire includes 50,000 to 80,000 clones, around 90% of them detected once, and around a tenth sits in the top ten. The sequence came from a woman between 35 and 50 years old who had recovered from COVID-19. The sequenced sample was PBMCs or T cells enriched from blood (not recorded which). The chain has TRBV5-1 and TRBJ2-1; D remains unclear. The CDR3 DNA is TGCGCCAGCAGCTTGGATGGGCCTAATAGAAATGAGCAGTTCTTC. The encoded protein is CASSLDGPNRNEQFF.